The T cell receptor beta chain under discussion was sequenced for a study of identical twins. For this clonotype: Antigen specificity is unknown.

V lost 5 bases to trimming and J lost 5 bases; unmatched junction nucleotides: 2. The germline CDR1 and CDR2 sequences are DFQATT and SNEGSKA (reference sequence). The CDR3 totals 13 residues. Study-wide results and caveats: Cord blood beta clonotypes present at high abundance carried fewer insertions; no such pattern appeared in memory repertoires.

TCRdb reanalysed the 5' RACE reads using MiXCR and keeps one entry per CDR3 protein. The sample includes some 1,700,000 distinct CDR3 sequences, roughly 35% of them seen just once. The rearrangement links TRBV20-1 to TRBJ2-3; 12 bases map to TRBD2. The sequencing input was cord blood. The clonotype comes from a newborn girl in good health. CDR3 sequence reads: CSALAGGEDTQYF. CDR3 sequence (DNA): TGCAGTGCTCTAGCGGGGGGGGAAGATACGCAGTATTTT.